Presented here are 25 T cell receptor beta chains from one specimen sequenced in a study of cytotoxic CD8 clonotypes in ibrutinib-treated CLL. Profiled with immunoSEQ multiplex PCR; TCRdb holds only in-frame clones, not every one. The data contain 20,000 to 25,000 clones, roughly 65% of them singletons. Sequencing used PBMCs, obtained after 24 months of ibrutinib treatment. The receptors were sampled from a human donor with chronic lymphocytic leukemia.

J is TRBJ2-5 and V is TRBV11-1; tentatively, D is TRBD1 (5 bases). V lost 5 bases to trimming and J lost 1 base, with 11 bases between them. In germline, CDR1 is SGHAT, CDR2 FQDESV (reference sequence). CDR3 length: 14 amino acids. CDR3 residues: CASSPRQTQETQYF. The DNA for the CDR3 is TGTGCCAGCAGCCCACGACAGACCCAAGAGACCCAGTACTTC.

In its sample, this clone was seen a few times. The chain carries TRBV25-1 and TRBJ2-3; 9 bases map to TRBD1. The CDR3 totals 16 residues. V lost 4 bases to trimming and J lost 3 bases; unmatched junction nucleotides: 8. The germline V gene has CDR1 MGHDK and CDR2 SYGVNS. In DNA, the CDR3 is TGTGCCAGCAGTGGTTATCCGGGACAGGGAACAGATACGCAGTATTTT. This encodes CASSGYPGQGTDTQYF. Full variable domain (outside the CDR3, taken from reference TRBV25-1 and TRBJ2-3): EADIYQTPRYLVIGTGKKITLECSQTMGHDKMYWYQQDPGMELHLIHYSYGVNSTEKGDLSSESTVSRIRTEHFPLTLESARPSHTSQYLCASSGYPGQGTDTQYFGPGTRLTVL.

The V and J genes are TRBV18 and TRBJ1-2; weak D call: TRBD1 (6 bases). The CDR3 sequence is 16 residues long. Germline V gives CDR1 KGHSH, CDR2 LQKENI. The V and J ends lost 3 bases and 4 bases respectively, with 18 bases between them. The CDR3 loop reads CASSPSSDRTSYGYTF. Here the CDR3 DNA reads TGTGCCAGCTCACCTTCCTCCGACAGGACATCCTATGGCTACACCTTC.

This clone came up once. CDR3 amino acids: CASSFGTGVANTEAFF. CDR3 in DNA: TGCGCCAGCAGCTTCGGGACAGGGGTGGCGAACACTGAAGCTTTCTTT. The rearrangement joins TRBV5-1 to TRBJ1-1; TRBD1 matches 10 bases. The J segment lost 1 base and the V segment lost 2 bases, leaving 5 bases of the junction unmatched. This CDR3 region has 16 residues. The germline V gene encodes CDR1 SGHRS and CDR2 YFSETQ.

This chain links TRBV4-1 with TRBJ1-2, with D unresolved. CDR3 length: 12 amino acids. Germline CDR1 reads MGHRA; CDR2 reads YSYEKL. Trimming left V 4 bases short and J 8 bases short, with 11 bases between. CDR3 coding DNA: TGCGCCAGCAGCCCCCTCCTGGGAGGCTACACCTTC. Translating gives CASSPLLGGYTF.

The chain employs TRBV11-2 and TRBJ2-3, with D possibly called TRBD1 or TRBD2 (6 bases each). Germline values: CDR1 SGHAT, CDR2 FQNNGV. The CDR3 runs to 17 residues. Deletions cut 3 bases from V and 6 bases from J, with 22 bases between. The CDR3 DNA sequence: TGTGCCAGCAGCTTCTTAATGGGGGGCGCCCCAGGGGATACGCAGTATTTT. Residues: CASSFLMGGAPGDTQYF.

The rearrangement links TRBV19 to TRBJ2-5, with 9 bases identical to TRBD1. With V trimmed by 7 bases and J by 5 bases, 8 bases remained unmatched. The germline V gene has CDR1 LNHDA and CDR2 SQIVND (reference sequence). This CDR3 has 14 amino acids. CDR3 DNA: TGTGCCAGTACCCGACAGGGGGGAGAGGAGACCCAGTACTTC. Encoded protein: CASTRQGGEETQYF.

The chain couples TRBV5-1 to TRBJ2-1, with D perhaps matching TRBD1 (5 bases). V lost 2 bases, J lost 6 bases, and 12 bases lay in between. CDR3 length equals 14 residues. Germline V gene lookup returns CDR1 SGHRS and CDR2 YFSETQ. The DNA of the CDR3 is TGCGCCAGCAGCTTCCCGACAGTGGGCAATGAGCAGTTCTTC. Protein: CASSFPTVGNEQFF.

J is TRBJ1-2 and V is TRBV7-8; the D gene is possibly TRBD1 (6 bases). CDR3 length equals 15 residues. Looked up from germline, CDR1 is SGHVS and CDR2 is FQNEAQ. The ends were cut back, 2 bases at V and 7 bases at J, with 17 bases in the middle. Written as DNA, the CDR3 is TGTGCCAGCAGCTTAAGAATAGGGGGGCCGAGTGGCTACACCTTC. Protein sequence: CASSLRIGGPSGYTF.

The chain employs TRBV7-6 and TRBJ2-7, with 9 bases fitting TRBD2. The germline CDR1 and CDR2 sequences are SGHVS and FNYEAQ. This CDR3 region has 14 residues. J gave up 0 bases and V 7 bases, and 4 bases lay outside the gene matches. CDR3 coding DNA: TGTGCCAGCACCGAGCGGGGGGACTCCTACGAGCAGTACTTC. Translation gives CASTERGDSYEQYF.

This rearrangement joins TRBV18 to TRBJ1-1; TRBD1 might be the D (6 bases). The CDR3 runs to 14 residues. V was cut by 2 bases and J by 5 bases, with 12 bases left in between. Germline CDR1 is KGHSH and CDR2 is LQKENI. The CDR3 sequence: CASSPNREWTEAFF. In DNA, the CDR3 is TGTGCCAGCTCACCAAACAGGGAGTGGACTGAAGCTTTCTTT.

This clone came up once. The chain joins TRBV11-2 to TRBJ2-3, with TRBD2 identical over 13 bases. Trimming removed 4 bases from V and 4 bases from J; junction bases left unmatched: 5. The CDR3 covers 16 residues. Germline V CDR1 and CDR2: SGHAT, FQNNGV. The CDR3, as DNA: TGTGCCAGCAGCTCCGGACTAGCGGGGGTGGCAGATACGCAGTATTTT. This codes for CASSSGLAGVADTQYF.

This clone was counted a single time. The chain has TRBV7-9 and TRBJ2-1; the match to TRBD1 covers 8 bases. The CDR3 extends over 12 amino acids. Germline V gene lookup returns CDR1 SEHNR and CDR2 FQNEAQ (reference sequence). V was clipped by 4 bases and J by 13 bases; unmatched bases: 6. The CDR3 here is CASSSRGTGQFF. The CDR3 bases are TGTGCCAGCAGCTCTCGAGGGACAGGCCAGTTCTTC.

The gene calls are TRBV2 and TRBJ2-3, with 14 positions matching TRBD2. This CDR3 contains 17 residues. CDR1 is SNHLY and CDR2 is FYNNEI in the germline V gene. The ends lost 7 bases at V and 0 bases at J; junction bases unmatched: 6. Written as DNA, the CDR3 is TGTGCCAGCATGGGGACTAGCGGGGGATATAGCACAGATACGCAGTATTTT. This gives the protein CASMGTSGGYSTDTQYF.

V gene TRBV18 combines with J gene TRBJ2-2; D remains ambiguous. This CDR3 is 13 amino acids long. V was pared by 3 bases and J by 9 bases, with 11 bases between. Germline CDR1 and CDR2: KGHSH and LQKENI. In nucleotides, the CDR3 is TGTGCCAGCTCACCCCAAGTCAACCGGGAGCTGTTTTTT. It yields the protein CASSPQVNRELFF.

The table lists this clone with a few counts. The chain uses TRBV18 and TRBJ2-7, with D possibly being TRBD1 (5 bases). Germline CDR1 and CDR2: KGHSH and LQKENI. V lost 3 bases, J lost 2 bases, and 14 bases lay in between. The CDR3 loop spans 15 amino acids. The CDR3 nucleotides are TGTGCCAGCTCACCGGGGCAGGATGAAGCCTACGAGCAGTACTTC. Translation: CASSPGQDEAYEQYF.

This clone is categorized as medium-sized. The chain is built from TRBV10-1 and TRBJ1-6; D is unresolved. V lost 0 bases and J 8 bases, leaving 11 bases between the germline ends. Per germline, CDR1 WNHNN and CDR2 SYGVQD (reference sequence). CDR3 length: 15 amino acids. CDR3 DNA sequence: TGCGCCAGCAGTGAGTCGTACGAAAGGGATTCACCCCTCCACTTT. Protein product: CASSESYERDSPLHF.

The CDR3 reads CASSTGVNQPQHF. CDR3 bases: TGCGCCAGCAGCACGGGGGTAAATCAGCCCCAGCATTTT. The chain employs TRBV4-3 and TRBJ1-5; a weak D match, TRBD1 (5 bases). The CDR3 sequence is 13 residues long. Germline values: CDR1 LGHNA, CDR2 YSLEER. Trimming shortened V by 5 bases and J by 4 bases, and 9 bases separated the two germline ends.

This clone was detected only once. The chain joins TRBV18 to TRBJ2-1, with D possibly TRBD2 on 5 matching bases. Trimming removed 8 bases at V and 10 bases at J, with 12 bases between. Germline lookup yields CDR1 KGHSH and CDR2 LQKENI. The CDR3 runs to 11 residues. CDR3 amino acids: CASLSGFEQFF. The CDR3 bases are TGTGCCAGCCTTTCGGGATTCGAGCAGTTCTTC.

A single count supports this clone. This chain joins TRBV6-1 and TRBJ1-5; no reliable D call. The CDR3 runs to 12 residues. Germline assignment: CDR1 MNHNS and CDR2 SASEGT. V lost 2 bases, J lost 4 bases, and 3 bases lay in between. In DNA, the CDR3 is TGTGCCAGCAGTGAATGGAATCAGCCCCAGCATTTT. Translating it yields CASSEWNQPQHF.

This clone was observed a few times. V gene TRBV27 combines with J gene TRBJ1-1, with a weak D call TRBD1 (5 bases). This CDR3 spans 13 amino acids. In germline, CDR1 is MNHEY, CDR2 SMNVEV (reference sequence). Trimming cost V 0 bases and J 11 bases, with 13 bases left between them. The DNA for the CDR3 is TGTGCCAGCAGTTTATCACAGGTAACGGGGGCTTTCTTT. Translated: CASSLSQVTGAFF.

V and J are TRBV5-5 and TRBJ2-2; 7 bases align to TRBD2. The CDR3 has 14 residues. V gave up 4 bases and J gave up 5 bases; unmatched junction bases: 5. Germline values: CDR1 SGHKS, CDR2 YYEKEE (reference sequence). The CDR3 is CASSLASGTGELFF. The CDR3 region has the DNA TGTGCCAGCAGCCTCGCTAGCGGTACCGGGGAGCTGTTTTTT.

The genes are TRBV20-1 and TRBJ1-2, with D unresolved. The CDR3 loop spans 10 amino acids. The germline gives CDR1 DFQATT, CDR2 SNEGSKA (reference sequence). Between the trimmed V and J ends, which lost 6 bases and 5 bases, there was a span of 7 bases. The CDR3 DNA is TGCAGTGCGAAGGGTTATGGCTACACCTTC. Translated: CSAKGYGYTF.

This chain joins TRBV21-1 and TRBJ1-3. TRBV21-1 is a pseudogene locus. The CDR3 extends over 17 amino acids. CDR3: CASSKSYPSCSGNTIYF. The CDR3 DNA reads TGTGCCAGCAGCAAAAGTTACCCCTCTTGCTCTGGAAACACCATATATTTT.

The chain couples TRBV5-4 to TRBJ2-7; 7 bases fit TRBD1. Per germline, CDR1 SGHNT and CDR2 YYREEE (reference sequence). This CDR3 comprises 13 residues. V lost 4 bases and J lost 3; bases outside the gene matches: 4. This CDR3 reads CASSHRDSYEQYF. The CDR3 region has the DNA TGTGCCAGCAGCCACCGGGACAGCTACGAGCAGTACTTC.